This TCR beta chain was retrieved from a study of T-cell memory formation after mild COVID-19. Overall study results and limits: CD4+ contracting clones were found mainly in CM and EM, and CD8+ ones in EMRA.

TCRdb re-called the 5' RACE reads with MiXCR, one entry per CDR3 protein. The repertoire consists of roughly 45,000 distinct CDR3 sequences, with around a quarter occurring once and the leading ten covering around 45%. About this clonotype itself: Antigen: not known.

Germline lookup yields CDR1 SGDLS and CDR2 YYNGEE. V was pared by 0 bases and J by 2 bases, with 11 bases between. The CDR3 runs to 16 residues. Source material: PBMCs or a T cell subset sorted from them (not recorded which). The receptor's source is a man aged 18 to 29 who had mild COVID-19 (a few samples of this study predate the infection). Cell type and time point are not known. J is TRBJ2-2 and V is TRBV9, with no clear D. CDR3 sequence reads: CASSVAGDPNTGELFF. In nucleotides, the CDR3 is TGTGCCAGCAGCGTAGCTGGAGACCCTAACACCGGGGAGCTGTTTTTT. Looking up the rest from reference TRBV9 and TRBJ2-2 gives the full variable domain: DSGVTQTPKHLITATGQRVTLRCSPRSGDLSVYWYQQSLDQGLQFLIQYYNGEERAKGNILERFSAQQFPDLHSELNLSSLELGDSALYFCASSVAGDPNTGELFFGEGSRLTVL.